Listed below are T cell receptor beta chains from one sample, sequenced in a study of blood T cells in healthy people across ages. MiXCR, applied by TCRdb to the 5' RACE reads, yields one record per CDR3 protein. This repertoire shows roughly 930,000 distinct CDR3 sequences, around 48% found once; its top ten account for about an eighth. Input material: blood. The receptors were sampled from a young man in good health. CDR3s include the opening cysteine and the closing phenylalanine or tryptophan. The D gene is left open where the match is weak. Expanded clones are given a class, and other clones once, few, many or no size at all.

abundance	d_gene	j_gene	v_gene	CDR3aa	CDR3nt
-	-	TRBJ2-1	TRBV20-1	CSALKTYNEQFF	TGCAGTGCTCTAAAGACTTACAATGAGCAGTTCTTC
few	-	TRBJ2-3	TRBV12-3/TRBV12-4	CASSRDRTQYF	TGTGCCAGCAGCCGCGATCGTACGCAGTATTTT
many	TRBD1	TRBJ1-4	TRBV28	CASKGDSAPLFF	TGTGCCAGCAAGGGGGACAGCGCACCACTGTTTTTT
-	-	TRBJ1-1	TRBV28	CASTSGNTEAFF	TGTGCCAGCACATCTGGAAACACTGAAGCTTTCTTT
few	TRBD1	TRBJ2-1	TRBV28	CASSLYGQGAQVEQFF	TGTGCCAGCAGTTTATACGGACAGGGGGCGCAGGTTGAGCAGTTCTTC
-	TRBD1	TRBJ2-1	TRBV5-1	CASSSDRVGQETQFF	TGCGCCAGCAGCTCCGACAGGGTGGGCCAAGAGACCCAGTTCTTC
-	-	TRBJ2-7	TRBV29-1	CSVEEAQSSEQYF	TGCAGCGTTGAAGAGGCACAATCGAGCGAGCAGTACTTC
-	-	TRBJ2-3	TRBV9	CASSPRGERHRTDTQYF	TGTGCCAGCAGCCCCCGTGGGGAGCGCCACCGCACAGATACGCAGTATTTT
-	TRBD1	TRBJ1-4	TRBV20-1	CSAPDRGRWATNEKLFF	TGCAGTGCACCCGACAGGGGGCGATGGGCAACTAATGAAAAACTGTTTTTT
few	-	TRBJ1-1	TRBV29-1	CSVRDSGTEAFF	TGCAGCGTTAGAGACAGTGGCACTGAAGCTTTCTTT
-	-	TRBJ2-1	TRBV5-1	CASSSNMGGFNEQFF	TGCGCCAGCAGCTCGAACATGGGGGGTTTCAATGAGCAGTTCTTC
-	-	TRBJ1-4	TRBV2	CASSDRQLNHMFF	TGTGCCAGCAGTGATCGACAGCTCAACCATATGTTTTTT
-	-	TRBJ1-5	TRBV12-3/TRBV12-4	CVSTRDTYQPQHF	TGTGTCAGCACCCGGGACACCTATCAGCCCCAGCATTTT
-	-	TRBJ1-4	TRBV11-2	CASSLSVTNEKLFF	TGTGCCAGCAGCCTGAGTGTTACTAATGAAAAACTGTTTTTT
-	-	TRBJ1-5	TRBV7-9	CASSLGRGISNQPQHF	TGTGCCAGCAGCTTAGGTCGAGGGATTAGCAATCAGCCCCAGCATTTT
-	-	TRBJ2-6	TRBV7-8	CASSLRETSTSGANVLTF	TGTGCCAGCAGCTTAAGGGAAACCAGTACCTCTGGGGCCAACGTCCTGACTTTC
-	-	TRBJ2-5	TRBV5-1	CASSLAVGDLGHEQYF	TGCGCCAGCAGCTTGGCCGTCGGGGATTTGGGACATGAGCAGTACTTC
-	-	TRBJ2-1	TRBV12-3/TRBV12-4	CASTPDGGVSYNEQFF	TGTGCCAGCACCCCTGACGGGGGTGTCTCCTACAATGAGCAGTTCTTC
-	-	TRBJ1-5	TRBV15	CATSGDGFTWPQHF	TGTGCCACCAGCGGGGACGGATTCACGTGGCCCCAGCATTTT
few	TRBD2	TRBJ2-3	TRBV20-1	CSARDMLAGHTDTQYF	TGCAGTGCTAGAGATATGCTAGCGGGGCACACAGATACGCAGTATTTT
-	TRBD1	TRBJ2-1	TRBV6-1	CASIPGQNYNEQFF	TGTGCCAGCATCCCGGGACAGAACTACAATGAGCAGTTCTTC
few	TRBD2	TRBJ2-7	TRBV28	CASSPKGLAGAYEQYF	TGTGCCAGCAGTCCTAAAGGACTAGCGGGGGCCTACGAGCAGTACTTC
-	-	TRBJ1-2	TRBV29-1	CSAGEGEAYGCTF	-
-	TRBD1	TRBJ2-5	TRBV28	CASSQQGRTETQYF	TGTGCCAGCAGCCAACAGGGGCGGACGGAGACCCAGTACTTC
-	-	TRBJ2-2	TRBV5-1	CASSLVAGSSTGELFF	TGCGCCAGCAGCTTGGTCGCGGGGTCGAGCACCGGGGAGCTGTTTTTT
many	-	TRBJ1-4	TRBV12-3/TRBV12-4	CASSPRADPTNEKLFF	TGTGCCAGCAGTCCCCGGGCGGACCCAACTAATGAAAAACTGTTTTTT
-	TRBD1	TRBJ1-1	TRBV5-1	CASSLSTGVVNTEAFF	TGCGCCAGCAGCTTATCCACAGGGGTAGTGAACACTGAAGCTTTCTTT